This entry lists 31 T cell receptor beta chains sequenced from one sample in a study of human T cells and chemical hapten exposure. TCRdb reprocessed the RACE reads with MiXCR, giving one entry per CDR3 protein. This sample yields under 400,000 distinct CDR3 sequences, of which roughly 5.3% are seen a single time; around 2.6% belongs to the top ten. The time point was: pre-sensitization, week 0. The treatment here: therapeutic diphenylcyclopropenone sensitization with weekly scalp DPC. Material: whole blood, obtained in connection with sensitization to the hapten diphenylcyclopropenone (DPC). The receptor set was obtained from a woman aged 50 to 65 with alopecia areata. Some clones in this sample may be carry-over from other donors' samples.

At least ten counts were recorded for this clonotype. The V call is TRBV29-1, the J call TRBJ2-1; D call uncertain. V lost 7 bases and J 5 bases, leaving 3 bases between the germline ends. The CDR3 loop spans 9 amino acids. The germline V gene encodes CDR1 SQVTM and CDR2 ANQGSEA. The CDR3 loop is CSANNEQFF. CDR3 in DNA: TGCAGCGCCAACAATGAGCAGTTCTTC.

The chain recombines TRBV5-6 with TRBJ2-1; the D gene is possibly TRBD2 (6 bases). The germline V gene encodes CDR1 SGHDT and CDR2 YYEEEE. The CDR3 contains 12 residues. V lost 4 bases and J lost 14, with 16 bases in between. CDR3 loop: CASSHTGTLKFF. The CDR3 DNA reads TGTGCCAGCAGCCATACCGGGACTTTAAAGTTCTTC.

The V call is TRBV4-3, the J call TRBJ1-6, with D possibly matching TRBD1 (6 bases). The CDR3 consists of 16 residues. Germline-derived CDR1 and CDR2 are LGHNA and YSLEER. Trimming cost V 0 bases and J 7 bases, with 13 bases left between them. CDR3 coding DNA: TGCGCCAGCAGCCAAGATCCGGGGGCGAAAAATTCACCCCTCCACTTT. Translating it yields CASSQDPGAKNSPLHF.

The CDR3 region is CAWNPGRRSTEAFF. The CDR3 nucleotides read TGTGCCTGGAACCCTGGACGGCGGTCCACTGAAGCTTTCTTT. The V call is TRBV30, the J call TRBJ1-1; D is ambiguous. The CDR3 contains 14 residues. Germline V gene lookup returns CDR1 GTSNPN and CDR2 SVGIG (reference sequence). V lost 4 bases to trimming and J lost 4 bases, with 16 bases between them.

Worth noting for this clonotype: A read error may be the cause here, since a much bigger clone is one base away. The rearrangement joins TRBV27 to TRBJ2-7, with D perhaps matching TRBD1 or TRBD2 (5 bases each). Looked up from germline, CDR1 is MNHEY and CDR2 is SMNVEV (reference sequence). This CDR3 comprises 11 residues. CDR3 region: CASSHGDELYF. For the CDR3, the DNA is TGTGCCAGCAGTCATGGGGACGAGCTGTACTTC.

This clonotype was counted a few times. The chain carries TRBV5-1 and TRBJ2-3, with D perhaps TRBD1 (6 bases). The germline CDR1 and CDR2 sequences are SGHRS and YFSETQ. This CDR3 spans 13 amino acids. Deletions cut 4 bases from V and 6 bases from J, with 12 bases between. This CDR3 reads CASSPHRDDTQYF. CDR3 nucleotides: TGCGCCAGCAGCCCACACAGGGACGATACGCAGTATTTT.

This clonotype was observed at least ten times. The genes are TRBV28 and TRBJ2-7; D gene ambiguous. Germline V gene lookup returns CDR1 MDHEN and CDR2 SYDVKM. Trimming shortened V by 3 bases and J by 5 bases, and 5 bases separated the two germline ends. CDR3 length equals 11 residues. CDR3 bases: TGTGCCAGCAGTTTGAAGGACGAGCAGTACTTC. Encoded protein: CASSLKDEQYF.

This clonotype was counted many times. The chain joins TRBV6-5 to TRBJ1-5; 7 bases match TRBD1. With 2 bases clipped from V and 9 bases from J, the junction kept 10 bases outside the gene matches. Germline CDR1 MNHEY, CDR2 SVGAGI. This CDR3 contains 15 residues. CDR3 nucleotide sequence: TGTGCCAGCAGTTACGGGCAGGGGGACCTAGGGCCCCAGCATTTT. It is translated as CASSYGQGDLGPQHF.

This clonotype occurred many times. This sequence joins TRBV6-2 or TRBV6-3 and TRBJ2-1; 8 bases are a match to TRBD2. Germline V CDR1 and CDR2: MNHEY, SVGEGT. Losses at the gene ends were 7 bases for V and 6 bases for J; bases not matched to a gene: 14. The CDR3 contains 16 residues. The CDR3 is CASTRGGEAGVNEQFF. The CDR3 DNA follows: TGTGCCAGCACCAGAGGGGGGGAAGCGGGAGTCAATGAGCAGTTCTTC.

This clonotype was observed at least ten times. CDR3 region: CASSRGDTQYF. The CDR3 coding sequence is TGTGCCAGCAGCCGAGGGGATACGCAGTATTTT. The V call is TRBV27, the J call TRBJ2-3; a possible D gene is TRBD2 (5 bases). Germline lookup yields CDR1 MNHEY and CDR2 SMNVEV (reference sequence). The CDR3 consists of 11 residues. V was pared by 6 bases and J by 6 bases, with 7 bases between.

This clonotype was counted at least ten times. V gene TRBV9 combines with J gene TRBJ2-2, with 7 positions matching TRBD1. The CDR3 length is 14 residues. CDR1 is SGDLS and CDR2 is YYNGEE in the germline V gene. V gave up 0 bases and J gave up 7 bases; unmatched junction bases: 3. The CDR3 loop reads CASSVEQGNGELFF. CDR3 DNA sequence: TGTGCCAGCAGCGTAGAACAGGGGAACGGGGAGCTGTTTTTT.

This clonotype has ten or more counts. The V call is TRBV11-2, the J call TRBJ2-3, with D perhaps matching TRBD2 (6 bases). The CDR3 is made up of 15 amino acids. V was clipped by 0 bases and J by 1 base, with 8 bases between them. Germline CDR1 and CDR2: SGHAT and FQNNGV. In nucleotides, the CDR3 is TGTGCCAGCAGCTTAGACGGGAGAGGCACAGATACGCAGTATTTT. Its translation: CASSLDGRGTDTQYF.

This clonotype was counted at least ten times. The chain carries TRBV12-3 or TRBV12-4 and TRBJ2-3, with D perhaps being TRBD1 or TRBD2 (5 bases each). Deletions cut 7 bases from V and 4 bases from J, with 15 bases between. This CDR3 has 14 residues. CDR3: CASTWGPGADTQYF. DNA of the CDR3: TGTGCCAGCACCTGGGGACCCGGGGCAGATACGCAGTATTTT.

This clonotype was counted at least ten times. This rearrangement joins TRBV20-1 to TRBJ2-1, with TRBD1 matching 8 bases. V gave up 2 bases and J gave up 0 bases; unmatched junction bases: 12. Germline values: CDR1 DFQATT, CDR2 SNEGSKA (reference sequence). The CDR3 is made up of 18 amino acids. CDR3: CSARPLTGGLSSYNEQFF. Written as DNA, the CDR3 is TGCAGTGCTAGACCACTCACAGGGGGACTGAGCTCCTACAATGAGCAGTTCTTC.

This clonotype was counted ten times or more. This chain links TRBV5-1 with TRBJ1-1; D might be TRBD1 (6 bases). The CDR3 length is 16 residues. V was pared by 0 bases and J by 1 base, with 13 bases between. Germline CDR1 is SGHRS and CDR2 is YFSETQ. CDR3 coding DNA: TGCGCCAGCAGCTTGGCCCATTTGGACAGGAACACTGAAGCTTTCTTT. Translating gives CASSLAHLDRNTEAFF.

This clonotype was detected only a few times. CDR3 sequence reads: CSVDFTGSEQYF. Written as DNA, the CDR3 is TGCAGCGTTGATTTCACAGGGTCCGAGCAGTACTTC. The chain couples TRBV29-1 to TRBJ2-7; D might be TRBD1 (6 bases). The CDR3 runs to 12 residues. V was pared by 3 bases and J by 6 bases, with 12 bases between. Germline V CDR1 and CDR2: SQVTM, ANQGSEA.

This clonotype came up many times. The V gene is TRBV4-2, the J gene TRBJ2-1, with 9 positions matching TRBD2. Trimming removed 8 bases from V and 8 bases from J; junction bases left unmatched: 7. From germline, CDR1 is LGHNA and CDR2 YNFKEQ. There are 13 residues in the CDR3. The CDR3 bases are TGTGCCAGCGGGGCTAGCGGGGTTTATGAGCAGTTCTTC. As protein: CASGASGVYEQFF.

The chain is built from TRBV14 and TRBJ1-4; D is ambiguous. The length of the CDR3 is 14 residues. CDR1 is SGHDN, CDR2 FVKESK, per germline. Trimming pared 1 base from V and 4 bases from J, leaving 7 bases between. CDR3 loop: CASSQGRINEKLFF. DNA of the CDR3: TGTGCCAGCAGCCAAGGCCGGATTAATGAAAAACTGTTTTTT.

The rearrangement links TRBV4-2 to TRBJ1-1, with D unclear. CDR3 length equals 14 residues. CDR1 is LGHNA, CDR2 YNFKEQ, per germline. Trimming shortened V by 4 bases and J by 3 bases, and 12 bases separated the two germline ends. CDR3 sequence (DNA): TGTGCCAGCAGCCCGGAAGGAACGCACACTGAAGCTTTCTTT. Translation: CASSPEGTHTEAFF.

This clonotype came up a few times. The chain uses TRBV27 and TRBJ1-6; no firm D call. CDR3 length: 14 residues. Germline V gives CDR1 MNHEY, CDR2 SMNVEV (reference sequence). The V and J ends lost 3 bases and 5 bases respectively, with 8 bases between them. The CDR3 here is CASSFLADNSPLHF. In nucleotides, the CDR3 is TGTGCCAGCAGTTTTCTGGCAGATAATTCACCCCTCCACTTT.

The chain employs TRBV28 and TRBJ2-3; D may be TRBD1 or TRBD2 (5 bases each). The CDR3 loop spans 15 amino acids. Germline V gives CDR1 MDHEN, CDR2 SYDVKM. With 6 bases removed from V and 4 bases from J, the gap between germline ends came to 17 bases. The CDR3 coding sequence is TGTGCCAGCAGCCTTGGGGGTGGGAAAGCAGATACGCAGTATTTT. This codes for CASSLGGGKADTQYF.

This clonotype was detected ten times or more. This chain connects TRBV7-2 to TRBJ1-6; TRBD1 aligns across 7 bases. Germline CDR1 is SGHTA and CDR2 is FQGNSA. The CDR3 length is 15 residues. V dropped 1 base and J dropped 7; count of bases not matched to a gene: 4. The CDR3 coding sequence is TGTGCCAGCAGCTTAGTCGGGACAGCAAATTCACCCCTCCACTTT. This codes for CASSLVGTANSPLHF.

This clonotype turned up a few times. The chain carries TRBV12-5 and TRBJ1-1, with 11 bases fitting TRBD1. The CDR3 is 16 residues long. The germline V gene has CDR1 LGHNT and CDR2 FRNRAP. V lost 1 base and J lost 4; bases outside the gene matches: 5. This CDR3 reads CASGLGTGTGGTEAFF. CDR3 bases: TGTGCTAGTGGTTTGGGGACCGGGACAGGGGGCACTGAAGCTTTCTTT.

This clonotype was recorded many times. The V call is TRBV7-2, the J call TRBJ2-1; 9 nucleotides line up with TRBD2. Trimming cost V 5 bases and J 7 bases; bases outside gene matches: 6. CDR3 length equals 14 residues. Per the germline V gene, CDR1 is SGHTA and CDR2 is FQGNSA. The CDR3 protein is CASSVGTSPNEQFF. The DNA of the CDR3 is TGTGCCAGCAGCGTGGGGACTAGCCCGAATGAGCAGTTCTTC.

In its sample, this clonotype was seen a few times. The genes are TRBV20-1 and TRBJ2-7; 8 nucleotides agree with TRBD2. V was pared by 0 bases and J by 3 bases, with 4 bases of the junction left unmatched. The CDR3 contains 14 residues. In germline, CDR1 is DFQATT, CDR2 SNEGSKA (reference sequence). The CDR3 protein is CSARDLAGDYEQYF. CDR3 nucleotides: TGCAGTGCTAGAGATCTAGCGGGCGACTACGAGCAGTACTTC.

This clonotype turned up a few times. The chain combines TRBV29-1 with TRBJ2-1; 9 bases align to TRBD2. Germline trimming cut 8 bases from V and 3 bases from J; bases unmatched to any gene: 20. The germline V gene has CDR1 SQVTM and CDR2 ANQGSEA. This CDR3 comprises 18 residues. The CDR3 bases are TGCAGCCCCCGGAGGAGTAGCGGGAGTGGTGGGGTCTACAATGAGCAGTTCTTC. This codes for CSPRRSSGSGGVYNEQFF.

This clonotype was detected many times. In DNA, the CDR3 is TGCAGTGCTAGACCAATCCGGGACTCCTCCGCCGGGGAGCTGTTTTTT. This gives the protein CSARPIRDSSAGELFF. This chain joins TRBV20-1 and TRBJ2-2; TRBD2 is a possible D gene (6 bases). Germline CDR1 and CDR2: DFQATT and SNEGSKA (reference sequence). This CDR3 is 16 amino acids long. The V end lost 2 bases, the J end lost 6 bases, and 19 bases lay between the germline ends.

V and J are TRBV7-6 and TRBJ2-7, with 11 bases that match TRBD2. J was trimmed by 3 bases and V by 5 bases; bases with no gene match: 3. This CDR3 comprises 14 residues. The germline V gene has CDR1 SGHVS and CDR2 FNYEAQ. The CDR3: CASSVSGGGYEQYF. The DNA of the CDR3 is TGTGCCAGCAGCGTTAGCGGGGGGGGCTACGAGCAGTACTTC.

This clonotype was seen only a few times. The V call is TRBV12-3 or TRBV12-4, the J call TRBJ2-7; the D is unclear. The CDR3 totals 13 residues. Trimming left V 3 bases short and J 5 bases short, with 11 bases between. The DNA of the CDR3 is TGTGCCAGCAGTTTTGGGCGTACCCACGAGCAGTACTTC. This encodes CASSFGRTHEQYF.

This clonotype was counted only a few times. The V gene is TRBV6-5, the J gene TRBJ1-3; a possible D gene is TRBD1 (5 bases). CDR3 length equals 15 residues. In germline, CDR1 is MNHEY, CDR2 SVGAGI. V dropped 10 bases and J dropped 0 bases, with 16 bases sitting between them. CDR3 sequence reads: CATQRGTSSGNTIYF. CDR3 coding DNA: TGTGCCACTCAAAGAGGGACGAGCTCTGGAAACACCATATATTTT.

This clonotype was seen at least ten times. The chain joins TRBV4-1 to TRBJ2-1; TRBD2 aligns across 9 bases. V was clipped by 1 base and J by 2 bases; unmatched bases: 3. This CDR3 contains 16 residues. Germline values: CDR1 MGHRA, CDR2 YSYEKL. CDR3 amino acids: CASSQVQRGAYNEQFF. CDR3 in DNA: TGCGCCAGCAGCCAAGTCCAGCGGGGGGCCTACAATGAGCAGTTCTTC.